These 25 T cell receptor beta chains share one sample of origin, sequenced in a study of glioma-infiltrating T cells. Using RNA template, CDR3s of TCR alpha and beta were amplified with iRepertoire arm-PCR. TCRdb reanalysed the multiplex PCR reads using MiXCR and keeps one entry per CDR3 protein. The profile shows some 5,000 distinct CDR3 sequences, about 40% of them singletons. The sequenced sample consisted of glioma tissue, nonneoplastic brain tissue, or PBMCs (not recorded which). The origin of the receptors is a human donor with low-grade glioma or glioblastoma, undergoing nonglioma brain surgery, or in good health (not recorded which).

The V gene is TRBV6-1, the J gene TRBJ1-5, with D hard to call. Germline values: CDR1 MNHNS, CDR2 SASEGT. Trimming left V 2 bases short and J 5 bases short, with 7 bases between. This CDR3 comprises 13 residues. CDR3 sequence reads: CASSEYWDQPQHF. Written as DNA, the CDR3 is TGTGCCAGCAGTGAATATTGGGATCAGCCCCAGCATTTT.

The CDR3 sequence: CASSLAQGMRGYTF. For the CDR3, the DNA is TGTGCCAGCAGCTTAGCACAGGGAATGCGTGGCTACACCTTC. This chain links TRBV7-9 with TRBJ1-2, with D possibly matching TRBD1 (6 bases). The V and J ends lost 0 bases and 7 bases respectively, with 12 bases between them. CDR3 length: 14 residues. Germline CDR1 reads SEHNR; CDR2 reads FQNEAQ (reference sequence).

In this sample, this clonotype is medium-sized. The V and J genes are TRBV3-1 and TRBJ2-3; perhaps TRBD2 as D (6 bases). Trimming took off 3 bases at V and 0 bases at J, with 10 bases between the two ends. The length of the CDR3 is 15 residues. The V gene's germline CDR1 is LGHDT and CDR2 YNNKEL (reference sequence). The CDR3 DNA reads TGTGCCAGCAGCCACCCCGGGACTAGCACAGATACGCAGTATTTT. This codes for CASSHPGTSTDTQYF.

By frequency in the sample, this clonotype is medium-sized. The V and J genes are TRBV28 and TRBJ1-5, with TRBD1 identical over 10 bases. Germline CDR1 and CDR2: MDHEN and SYDVKM. V shed 4 bases and J 3 bases; nucleotides not matched to a gene: 6. The CDR3 covers 16 residues. CDR3: CASSSPGQGYNQPQHF. The CDR3 DNA reads TGTGCCAGCAGTTCTCCGGGACAGGGGTACAATCAGCCCCAGCATTTT.

In this sample, this clonotype turned up many times. The genes are TRBV29-1 and TRBJ2-1; 9 nucleotides align to TRBD2. Germline V lookup: CDR1 SQVTM, CDR2 ANQGSEA. V was clipped by 5 bases and J by 4 bases; unmatched bases: 12. The CDR3 contains 16 residues. The CDR3 coding sequence is TGCAGCGTTACTCATGTGACTAGCGGACCATACAATGAGCAGTTCTTC. Its translation is CSVTHVTSGPYNEQFF.

This clonotype showed up many times. J is TRBJ2-3 and V is TRBV5-1, with TRBD2 matching 10 bases. The CDR3 has 16 residues. Germline V gene sequence: CDR1 SGHRS, CDR2 YFSETQ. The junction had 10 bases not matched to a gene; V was cut back by 4 bases and J by 5 bases. The CDR3 region has the DNA TGCGCCAGCAGCAAAAAGCGGGAGGGCCGGGTAGATACGCAGTATTTT. This encodes CASSKKREGRVDTQYF.

V usage is TRBV27 and J usage is TRBJ2-7; D is uncertain. Trimming removed 1 base at V and 3 bases at J, with 7 bases between. There are 13 residues in the CDR3. Per germline, CDR1 MNHEY and CDR2 SMNVEV (reference sequence). CDR3: CASSLFGGYEQYF. CDR3 bases: TGTGCCAGCAGTTTATTCGGCGGCTACGAGCAGTACTTC.

This clonotype was detected ten times or more. The chain is built from TRBV2 and TRBJ2-5, with D perhaps TRBD2 (6 bases). The CDR3 totals 13 residues. Germline lookup yields CDR1 SNHLY and CDR2 FYNNEI. Trimming shortened V by 5 bases and J by 3 bases, and 10 bases separated the two germline ends. The CDR3 reads CASSRRLEETQYF. The CDR3 nucleotides are TGTGCCAGCAGTCGACGACTAGAAGAGACCCAGTACTTC.

This clonotype is large by share. This chain connects TRBV20-1 to TRBJ1-1, with D perhaps matching TRBD1 (6 bases). The ends were cut back, 3 bases at V and 9 bases at J, with 11 bases in the middle. Germline V CDR1 and CDR2: DFQATT, SNEGSKA (reference sequence). CDR3 length: 11 residues. In DNA form, the CDR3 reads TGCAGTGCTAGGGTAGGGGACAAAGCTTTCTTT. Its translation: CSARVGDKAFF.

This chain joins TRBV4-2 and TRBJ2-3; D gene ambiguous. The length of the CDR3 is 12 residues. Germline loops: CDR1 LGHNA, CDR2 YNFKEQ. Trimming removed 0 bases from V and 4 bases from J, with 2 bases in between. CDR3: CASSQDSDTQYF. In nucleotides, the CDR3 is TGTGCCAGCAGCCAAGATTCAGATACGCAGTATTTT.

The chain carries TRBV27 and TRBJ1-1; the D gene is possibly TRBD1 (5 bases). V shed 2 bases and J shed 4 bases, with 11 bases lying between them. The CDR3 extends over 14 amino acids. Germline V gives CDR1 MNHEY, CDR2 SMNVEV (reference sequence). In DNA form, the CDR3 reads TGTGCCAGCAGTTTAGGAGGGGCAGCCACTGAAGCTTTCTTT. This encodes CASSLGGAATEAFF.

In this sample, this clonotype turned up many times. V is TRBV2 and J is TRBJ2-3; 8 bases align to TRBD2. V dropped 3 bases and J dropped 4; count of bases not matched to a gene: 6. CDR3 length equals 15 residues. Germline V CDR1 and CDR2: SNHLY, FYNNEI. CDR3 sequence reads: CASSDKREIADTQYF. The CDR3 DNA reads TGTGCCAGCAGTGATAAGCGGGAGATAGCAGATACGCAGTATTTT.

This chain joins TRBV6-6 and TRBJ2-7; D is undetermined. Trimming removed 0 bases from V and 2 bases from J, with 8 bases in between. Germline V gene data show CDR1 as MNHNY and CDR2 as SVGAGI (reference sequence). This CDR3 has 14 amino acids. The CDR3 reads CASSYSTPTYEQYF. CDR3 coding DNA: TGTGCCAGCAGTTACTCGACCCCCACCTACGAGCAGTACTTC.

This chain links TRBV27 with TRBJ2-1, with D perhaps TRBD2 (5 bases). CDR1 and CDR2 from the germline V gene are MNHEY and SMNVEV (reference sequence). V gave up 5 bases and J gave up 5 bases, with 16 bases separating them. The CDR3 is 15 residues long. CDR3 nucleotide sequence: TGTGCCAGCAGTGCTAGCCCCACTGGTAACAATGAGCAGTTCTTC. It specifies CASSASPTGNNEQFF.

This rearrangement joins TRBV15 to TRBJ1-1, with unresolved D. V dropped 0 bases and J dropped 0 bases, with 5 bases sitting between them. Germline V gene data show CDR1 as LNHNV and CDR2 as YYDKDF (reference sequence). This CDR3 comprises 14 residues. The CDR3 loop is CATSRDRVNTEAFF. CDR3 nucleotide sequence: TGTGCCACCAGCAGAGATAGGGTGAACACTGAAGCTTTCTTT.

The chain couples TRBV27 to TRBJ2-5; D may be TRBD1 or TRBD2 (6 bases each). Trimming cost V 8 bases and J 5 bases, with 15 bases left between them. There are 13 residues in the CDR3. Germline lookup yields CDR1 MNHEY and CDR2 SMNVEV (reference sequence). The CDR3 protein is CASALGGGETQYF. The DNA for the CDR3 is TGTGCCAGCGCCCTCGGGGGCGGTGAGACCCAGTACTTC.

By share of the sample, this clonotype is medium-sized. The V call is TRBV28, the J call TRBJ1-3, with TRBD1 matching 10 bases. Germline loops: CDR1 MDHEN, CDR2 SYDVKM. V lost 6 bases, J lost 4 bases, and 9 bases stayed unmatched. The CDR3 has 16 amino acids. The CDR3 nucleotides read TGTGCCAGCAGCCGTGCCGGGACAGGGGACGGAAACACCATATATTTT. Translation gives CASSRAGTGDGNTIYF.

This clonotype is classed as medium-sized (0.01 to 0.1%). The chain employs TRBV20-1 and TRBJ1-5, with 8 bases that match TRBD1. The CDR3 has 14 residues. The ends lost 2 bases at V and 5 bases at J; junction bases unmatched: 5. Germline V CDR1 and CDR2: DFQATT, SNEGSKA (reference sequence). As DNA, the CDR3 is TGCAGTGCTAGAAGGACAGGGAACGATCAGCCCCAGCATTTT. Its protein is CSARRTGNDQPQHF.

V usage is TRBV3-1 and J usage is TRBJ2-3, with D uncertain. V was clipped by 0 bases and J by 4 bases, with 5 bases between them. Looked up from germline, CDR1 is LGHDT and CDR2 is YNNKEL (reference sequence). The CDR3 has 13 residues. CDR3 protein: CASSQELADTQYF. Written as DNA, the CDR3 is TGTGCCAGCAGCCAAGAGCTCGCAGATACGCAGTATTTT.

This clonotype rates as medium-sized (0.01 to 0.1%). J is TRBJ1-5 and V is TRBV20-1, with D perhaps matching TRBD1 (6 bases). The CDR3 has 16 residues. V shed 3 bases and J shed 7 bases, with 22 bases lying between them. Germline-derived CDR1 and CDR2 are DFQATT and SNEGSKA (reference sequence). The CDR3 sequence is CSASPLLGPGEQPQHF. As DNA, the CDR3 is TGCAGTGCTAGTCCGCTTTTGGGACCAGGGGAACAGCCCCAGCATTTT.

This clonotype was picked up many times. The chain couples TRBV4-1 to TRBJ1-4; D call uncertain. Germline V gene lookup returns CDR1 MGHRA and CDR2 YSYEKL. The CDR3 runs 15 residues. Trimming pared 0 bases from V and 7 bases from J, leaving 12 bases between. The CDR3 region is CASSQDRGRGEKLFF. CDR3 in DNA: TGCGCCAGCAGCCAAGATCGTGGGAGAGGTGAAAAACTGTTTTTT.

This clonotype was counted many times. J is TRBJ1-5 and V is TRBV2; 7 nucleotides agree with TRBD1. V trimming: 4 bases; J trimming: 1 base; junction bases outside the gene matches: 7. This CDR3 has 16 residues. CDR1 is SNHLY, CDR2 FYNNEI, per germline. CDR3 amino acids: CASSAEGARSNQPQHF. The DNA for the CDR3 is TGTGCCAGCAGTGCAGAGGGGGCGCGGAGCAATCAGCCCCAGCATTTT.

This clonotype was found many times. The chain recombines TRBV24-1 with TRBJ1-3; D ambiguous. The V and J ends lost 4 bases and 2 bases respectively, with 5 bases between them. The CDR3 runs to 13 residues. Germline CDR1 is KGHDR and CDR2 is SFDVKD. The CDR3 region is CATSDSPGNTIYF. The CDR3 DNA is TGTGCCACCAGTGACAGCCCTGGAAACACCATATATTTT.

Turning to this clonotype: It may be a read error: a sequence one base away is much more abundant. This sequence joins TRBV5-4 and TRBJ2-7, with D perhaps matching TRBD2 (6 bases). Per germline, CDR1 SGHNT and CDR2 YYREEE (reference sequence). Trimming removed 2 bases from V and 4 bases from J, with 16 bases in between. CDR3 length: 15 residues. The CDR3 spells CASSFASAERYEQYF. CDR3 in DNA: TGTGCCAGCAGCTTCGCTAGCGCAGAAAGATACGAGCAGTACTTC.

This clonotype ranks as medium-sized. The chain combines TRBV7-2 with TRBJ2-4, with D perhaps TRBD1 (5 bases). CDR3 length equals 15 residues. Looked up from germline, CDR1 is SGHTA and CDR2 is FQGNSA. Trimming stripped 2 bases from V and 8 bases from J, with 16 bases between. The CDR3 coding sequence is TGTGCCAGCAGCTTATCGACAGCGTTTTATGACATTCAGTACTTC. Translated: CASSLSTAFYDIQYF.